The rows below give T cell receptor beta chains drawn from one sample of a study of identifying expanded T cells in peripheral blood. TCRdb's copy holds only in-frame clones and misses some; the assay was immunoSEQ multiplex PCR. The sample contains 90,000 to 100,000 clones, more than 70% of which appear only once. Input material: blood. The source of these receptors is a person aged 18-70 years in good health. Each CDR3 is given with its conserved first and last residue. Each record gives: V gene, D gene, J gene, CDR3 DNA, CDR3 protein. D genes are given only for firm matches.

V: TRBV7-9
D: TRBD1
J: TRBJ1-2
DNA: TGTGCCAGCAGTTTAGGCCCAGGGGGCGATGGCTACACCTTC
CDR3: CASSLGPGGDGYTF

V: TRBV11-3
D: -
J: TRBJ2-3
DNA: TGTGCCAGCAGCTTAGATTCAGGGCGGCCAGATACGCAGTATTTT
CDR3: CASSLDSGRPDTQYF

V: TRBV10-2
D: -
J: TRBJ1-6
DNA: TGCGCCAGCAGTTACAGCAGGGGCGTCGATAATTCACCCCTCCACTTT
CDR3: CASSYSRGVDNSPLHF

V: TRBV9
D: TRBD2
J: TRBJ2-3
DNA: TGTGCCAGCAGCACAGGACTAGCGGGAGAAAACACAGATACGCAGTATTTT
CDR3: CASSTGLAGENTDTQYF

V: TRBV7-9
D: TRBD2
J: TRBJ2-3
DNA: TGTGCCAGCAGCTTAGTCAGGCAGAAGCGGGAGGCCCTCTTCTATACGCAGTATTTT
CDR3: CASSLVRQKREALFYTQYF

V: TRBV9
D: TRBD2
J: TRBJ2-3
DNA: TGTGCCAGCAGCCCTATAGCGGGGGCTAATACGCAGTATTTT
CDR3: CASSPIAGANTQYF

V: TRBV10-3
D: -
J: TRBJ2-7
DNA: TGTGCCATCACACAGGGAAACCCCTACGAGCAGTACTTC
CDR3: CAITQGNPYEQYF

V: TRBV21-1
D: -
J: TRBJ2-7
DNA: TGTGCCAGCAGCAAAGAGAGGACAGGGCGGAGGAACGAGCAGTACTTC
CDR3: CASSKERTGRRNEQYF

V: TRBV27
D: TRBD1
J: TRBJ1-2
DNA: TGTGCCAGCAGTCGCGACAGGGGGTACTATGGCTACACCTTC
CDR3: CASSRDRGYYGYTF

V: TRBV19
D: -
J: TRBJ2-7
DNA: TGTGCCAGTAGTATTAAGCGTTCTGGCTACGAGCAGTACTTC
CDR3: CASSIKRSGYEQYF

V: TRBV14
D: -
J: TRBJ1-6
DNA: TGTGCCAGCAGCCAAGGCTACAGTCGGGGACAATTTTTGAGCTCCTATAATTCACCCCTCCACTTT
CDR3: CASSQGYSRGQFLSSYNSPLHF